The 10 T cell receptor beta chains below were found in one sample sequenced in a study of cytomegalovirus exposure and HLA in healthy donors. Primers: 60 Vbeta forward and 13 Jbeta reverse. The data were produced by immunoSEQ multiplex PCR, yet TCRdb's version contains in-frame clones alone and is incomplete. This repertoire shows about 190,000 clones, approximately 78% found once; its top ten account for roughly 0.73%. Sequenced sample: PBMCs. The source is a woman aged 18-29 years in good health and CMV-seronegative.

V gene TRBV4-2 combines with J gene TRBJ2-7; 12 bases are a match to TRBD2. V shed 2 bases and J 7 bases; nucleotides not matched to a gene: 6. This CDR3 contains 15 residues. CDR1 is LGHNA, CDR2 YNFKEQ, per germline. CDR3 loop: CASSQLAGGLGEQYF. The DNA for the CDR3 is TGTGCCAGCAGCCAACTAGCGGGGGGGCTCGGAGAGCAGTACTTC.

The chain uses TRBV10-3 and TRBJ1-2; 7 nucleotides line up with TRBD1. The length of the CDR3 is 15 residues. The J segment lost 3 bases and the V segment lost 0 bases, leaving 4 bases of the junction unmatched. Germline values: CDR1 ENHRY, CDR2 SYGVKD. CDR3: CAISESQGGDYGYTF. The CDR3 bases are TGTGCCATCAGTGAGTCGCAAGGGGGCGACTATGGCTACACCTTC.

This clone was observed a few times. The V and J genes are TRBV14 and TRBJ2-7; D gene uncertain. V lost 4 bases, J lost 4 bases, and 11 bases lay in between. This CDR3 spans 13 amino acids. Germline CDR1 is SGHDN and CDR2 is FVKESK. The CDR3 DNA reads TGTGCCAGCAGCCCTCAGAAAAAATACGAGCAGTACTTC. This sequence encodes CASSPQKKYEQYF.

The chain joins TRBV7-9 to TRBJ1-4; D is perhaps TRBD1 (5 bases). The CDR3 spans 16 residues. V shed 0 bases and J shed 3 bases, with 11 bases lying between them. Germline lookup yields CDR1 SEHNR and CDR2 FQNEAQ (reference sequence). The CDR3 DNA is TGTGCCAGCAGCTTAGCCAGGGAGGTTGCTAATGAAAAACTGTTTTTT. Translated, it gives CASSLAREVANEKLFF.

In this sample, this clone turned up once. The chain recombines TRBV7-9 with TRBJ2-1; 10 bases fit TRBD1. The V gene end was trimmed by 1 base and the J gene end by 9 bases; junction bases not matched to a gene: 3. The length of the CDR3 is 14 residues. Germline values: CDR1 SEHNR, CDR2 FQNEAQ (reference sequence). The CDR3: CASSLGTGGGEQFF. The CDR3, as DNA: TGTGCCAGCAGCTTAGGGACAGGGGGTGGTGAGCAGTTCTTC.

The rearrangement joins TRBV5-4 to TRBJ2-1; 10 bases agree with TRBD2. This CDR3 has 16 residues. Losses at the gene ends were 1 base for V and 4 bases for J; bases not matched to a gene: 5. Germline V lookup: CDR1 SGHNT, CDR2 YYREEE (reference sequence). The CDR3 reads CASSLSGRVRYNEQFF. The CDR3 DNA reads TGTGCCAGCAGCTTGAGCGGGAGGGTACGGTACAATGAGCAGTTCTTC.

Here the CDR3 DNA reads TGTGCCAGCAGTCCCTTCTCAGGACTCGATTATACCCCCCTAACCACAGATACGCAGTATTTT. This codes for CASSPFSGLDYTPLTTDTQYF. The genes are TRBV27 and TRBJ2-3; D might be TRBD2 (5 bases). Germline loops: CDR1 MNHEY, CDR2 SMNVEV (reference sequence). Trimming removed 5 bases at V and 2 bases at J, with 32 bases between. This CDR3 spans 21 amino acids.

The CDR3 sequence: CASSLWGGSSPLHF. The CDR3 bases are TGCGCCAGCAGCTTGTGGGGGGGTAGTTCACCCCTCCACTTT. J is TRBJ1-6 and V is TRBV5-1, with TRBD1 as a possible D gene (5 bases). CDR3 length: 14 residues. In germline, CDR1 is SGHRS, CDR2 YFSETQ. With 1 base removed from V and 9 bases from J, the gap between germline ends came to 11 bases.

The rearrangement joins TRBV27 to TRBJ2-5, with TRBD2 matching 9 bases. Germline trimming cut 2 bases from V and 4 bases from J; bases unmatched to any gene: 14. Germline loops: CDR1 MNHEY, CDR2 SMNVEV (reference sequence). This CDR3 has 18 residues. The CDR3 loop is CASSLARGRLAGRETQYF. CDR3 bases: TGTGCCAGCAGTTTAGCCCGCGGGCGGCTAGCGGGAAGAGAGACCCAGTACTTC.

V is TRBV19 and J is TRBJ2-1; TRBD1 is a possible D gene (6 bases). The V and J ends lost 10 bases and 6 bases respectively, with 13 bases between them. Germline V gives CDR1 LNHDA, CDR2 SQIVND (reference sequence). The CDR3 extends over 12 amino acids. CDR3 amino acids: CATEKGGNEQFF. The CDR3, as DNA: TGTGCCACCGAGAAAGGGGGCAATGAGCAGTTCTTC.